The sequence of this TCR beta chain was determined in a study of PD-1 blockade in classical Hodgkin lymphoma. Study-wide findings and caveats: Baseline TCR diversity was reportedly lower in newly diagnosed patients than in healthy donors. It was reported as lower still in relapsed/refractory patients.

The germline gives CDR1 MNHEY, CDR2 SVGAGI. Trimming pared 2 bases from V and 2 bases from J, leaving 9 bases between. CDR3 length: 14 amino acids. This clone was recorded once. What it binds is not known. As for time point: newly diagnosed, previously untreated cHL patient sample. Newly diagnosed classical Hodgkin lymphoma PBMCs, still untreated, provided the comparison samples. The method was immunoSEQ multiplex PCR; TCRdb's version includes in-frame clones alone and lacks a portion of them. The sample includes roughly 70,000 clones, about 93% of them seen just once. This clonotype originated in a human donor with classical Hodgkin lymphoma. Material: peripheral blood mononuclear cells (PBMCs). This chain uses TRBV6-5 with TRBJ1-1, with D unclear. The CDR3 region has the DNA TGTGCCAGCAGTTACGCGGGCGATAACACTGAAGCTTTCTTT. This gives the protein CASSYAGDNTEAFF.